The entry below describes one T cell receptor (beta chain). TCRdb reprocessed the 5' RACE reads with MiXCR, giving one entry per CDR3 protein. The sample shows some 48,000 distinct CDR3 sequences, roughly 13% of them seen only once. The data stem from a study of early T cells in non-severe SARS-CoV-2 infection. Unmatched junction bases numbered 7, after V lost 7 bases and J lost 4 bases. Per the germline V gene, CDR1 is MNHEY and CDR2 is SVGEGT. The CDR3 sequence is 15 residues long. Sequencing was carried out using whole blood. The chain couples TRBV6-2 or TRBV6-3 to TRBJ2-1; 10 bases line up with TRBD2. The receptor was isolated from an adult who was a healthcare worker with PCR-confirmed SARS-CoV-2 infection or an uninfected control (not recorded which). The CDR3 reads CASIEASGSYNEQFF. The CDR3 DNA reads as TGTGCCAGCATCGAAGCTAGCGGGAGTTACAATGAGCAGTTCTTC.